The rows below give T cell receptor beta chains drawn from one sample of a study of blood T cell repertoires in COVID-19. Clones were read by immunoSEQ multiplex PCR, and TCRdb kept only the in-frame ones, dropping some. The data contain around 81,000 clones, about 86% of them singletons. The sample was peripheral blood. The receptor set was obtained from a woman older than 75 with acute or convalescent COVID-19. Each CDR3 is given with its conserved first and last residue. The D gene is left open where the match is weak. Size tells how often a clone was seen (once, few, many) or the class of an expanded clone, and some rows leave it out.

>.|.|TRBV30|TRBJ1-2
TGTGCCTGGAGTGGGGGCGCAGATGGCTACACCTTC
CAWSGGADGYTF
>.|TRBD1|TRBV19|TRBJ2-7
TGTGCCAGTAGTCTTGGACAGGGGCTATACTACGAGCAGTACTTC
CASSLGQGLYYEQYF
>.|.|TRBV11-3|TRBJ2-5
TGTGCCAGCAGCTCGACAGGGAGGGAGACCCAGTACTTC
CASSSTGRETQYF
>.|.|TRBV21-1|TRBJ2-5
TGTGCCAGCAGCAAAGTCCAGATCCAAGAGACCCAGTACTTC
CASSKVQIQETQYF
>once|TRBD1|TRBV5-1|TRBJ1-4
TGCGCCAGCAGAGACGGCCGACAGGGGGGTGAAAAACTGTTTTTT
CASRDGRQGGEKLFF
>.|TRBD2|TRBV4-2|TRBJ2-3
TGTGCCAGCAGCCCGGGACTAGCAACAGATACGCAGTATTTT
CASSPGLATDTQYF
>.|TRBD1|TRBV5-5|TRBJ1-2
TGTGCCAGCAGCTCCCAGGGGGGGACAGGGGTCGGCTACACCTTC
CASSSQGGTGVGYTF
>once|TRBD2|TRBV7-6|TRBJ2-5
TGTGCCAGCAGCCCTAGAAGAGCGGGGTCTGAAGAGACCCAGTACTTC
CASSPRRAGSEETQYF
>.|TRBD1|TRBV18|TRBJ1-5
TGTGCCAGCTCACCGGAGGGACAGGGGGCAGGTCAGCCCCAGCATTTT
CASSPEGQGAGQPQHF
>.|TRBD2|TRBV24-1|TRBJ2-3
TGTGCCACCGGGACTAGCGGGGGTACGCAGTATTTT
CATGTSGGTQYF
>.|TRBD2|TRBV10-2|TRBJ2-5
TGCGCCAGCAGTGAGGAAGCAGTCGGGGGGAAGACCCAGTACTTC
CASSEEAVGGKTQYF
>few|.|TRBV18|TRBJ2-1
TGTGCCAGCTCACCACCCAGGCGGAGGGCGGGCGATGAGCAGTTCTTC
CASSPPRRRAGDEQFF
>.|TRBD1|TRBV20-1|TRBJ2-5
TGCAGTGCTAGTATTGGGACAGGGTTGGAGGAGACCCAGTACTTC
CSASIGTGLEETQYF
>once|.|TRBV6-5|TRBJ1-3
TGTGCCAGCAGTTCGGACAGAAGGAACACCATATATTTT
CASSSDRRNTIYF
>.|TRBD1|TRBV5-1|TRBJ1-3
TGCGCCAGCGCGGTACAGGGGGCTGCTGGAAACACCATATATTTT
CASAVQGAAGNTIYF
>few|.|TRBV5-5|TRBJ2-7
TGTGCCAGCGCTCGGCAGGGGCCCTCCTACGAGCAGTACTTC
CASARQGPSYEQYF
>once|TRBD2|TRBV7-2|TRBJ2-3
TGTGCCAGCAGCGCGGTATCGGGGGGGTACACAGATACGCAGTATTTT
CASSAVSGGYTDTQYF
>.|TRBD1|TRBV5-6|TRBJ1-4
TGTGCCAGCAGCTTGTGGCAGGGGGTCGAAAAACTGTTTTTT
CASSLWQGVEKLFF
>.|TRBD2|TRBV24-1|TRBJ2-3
TGTGCCACCGCTAGCGGGGGGGTAGGCACAGATACGCAGTATTTT
CATASGGVGTDTQYF
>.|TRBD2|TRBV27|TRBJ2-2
TGTGCCAGCAGTTTATGGCGGGAGTCCGGGGAGCTGTTTTTT
CASSLWRESGELFF
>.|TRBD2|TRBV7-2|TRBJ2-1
TGTGCCAGCAGCTTGGGACTAGAAAGCAATGAGCAGTTCTTC
CASSLGLESNEQFF
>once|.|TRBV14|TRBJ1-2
TGTGCCAGCAGCCTGCACGGTTTCTATGGCTACACCTTC
CASSLHGFYGYTF
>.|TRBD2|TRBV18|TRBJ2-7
TGTGCCAGCTCACCACTCGCGGGGGGACTAGCGGACTACGAGCAGTACTTC
CASSPLAGGLADYEQYF
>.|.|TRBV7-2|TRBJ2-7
TGTGCCAGCAGTCCACAGGGAGCCAAGCACTACGAGCAGTACTTC
CASSPQGAKHYEQYF
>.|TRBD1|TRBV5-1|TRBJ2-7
TGCGCCAGCAGCTTGGGACAGGGGGCTCCCGAGCAGTACTTC
CASSLGQGAPEQYF
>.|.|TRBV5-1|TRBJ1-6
TGCGCCAGCAGCTTGGTCATTAATTCACCCCTCCACTTT
CASSLVINSPLHF
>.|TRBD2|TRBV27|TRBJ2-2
TGTGCCAGCAGTTTATTACTAGCGGGGAGGGAGCTGTTTTTT
CASSLLLAGRELFF
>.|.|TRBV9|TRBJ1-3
TGTGCCAGCAGCGCCGACAGGGGAAACACCATATATTTT
CASSADRGNTIYF
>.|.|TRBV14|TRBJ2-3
TGTGCCAGCAGTCTATCAGGGTACCTCAACACAGATACGCAGTATTTT
CASSLSGYLNTDTQYF
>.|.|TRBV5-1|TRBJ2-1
TGCGCCAGCAGGGTACTAATAGCGGACGATGAGCAGTTCTTC
CASRVLIADDEQFF
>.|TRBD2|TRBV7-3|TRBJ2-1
TGTGCCAGCAGGGGACGCGGACTAGCGGGGGTTGATGAGCAGTTCTTC
CASRGRGLAGVDEQFF